These 26 T cell receptor beta chains were sequenced from one sample in a study of blood T cell repertoires in COVID-19. Clones were sequenced by immunoSEQ multiplex PCR, and TCRdb holds only the in-frame ones, with some missing. Of 30,000 to 45,000 clones listed, roughly 80% are singletons. Sequencing used peripheral blood. The source of these receptors is a man older than 75 with active or convalescent COVID-19.

This clone has just one count. This sequence joins TRBV6-5 and TRBJ1-2, with 7 bases matching TRBD1. Germline assignment: CDR1 MNHEY and CDR2 SVGAGI. The CDR3 sequence is 12 residues long. The V gene end was trimmed by 10 bases and the J gene end by 7 bases; junction bases not matched to a gene: 9. The CDR3 reads CATEKGAPGYTF. For the CDR3, the DNA is TGTGCCACCGAAAAGGGGGCGCCTGGCTACACCTTC.

The V call is TRBV18, the J call TRBJ1-3; 10 bases are shared with TRBD1. This CDR3 has 14 residues. The germline V gene encodes CDR1 KGHSH and CDR2 LQKENI. V shed 3 bases, J shed 8 bases, and the junction held 4 bases outside the gene matches. The CDR3 here is CASSPGTGDYTIYF. DNA of the CDR3: TGTGCCAGCTCACCCGGGACAGGGGACTACACCATATATTTT.

This clone was observed a single time. The V and J genes are TRBV6-1 and TRBJ1-5; tentatively, D is TRBD1 (6 bases). Trimming left V 2 bases short and J 10 bases short, with 18 bases between. The CDR3 is made up of 15 amino acids. Germline loops: CDR1 MNHNS, CDR2 SASEGT. CDR3 in DNA: TGTGCCAGCAGTGAAACAGGGAGGGACAATCGCCCCCAGCATTTT. Translated, it gives CASSETGRDNRPQHF.

The chain has TRBV6-5 and TRBJ1-2, with 9 bases aligning to TRBD1. The V gene's germline CDR1 is MNHEY and CDR2 SVGAGI. The CDR3 has 14 amino acids. After removal of 7 bases from V and 8 bases from J, the junction contained 11 bases not matched to a gene. CDR3 sequence reads: CASKEDRGLRGYTF. CDR3 nucleotide sequence: TGTGCCAGCAAAGAGGACAGGGGTTTACGGGGCTACACCTTC.

The chain uses TRBV18 and TRBJ1-3; weak D call: TRBD1 (6 bases). Germline V CDR1 and CDR2: KGHSH, LQKENI. CDR3 length: 14 residues. V was clipped by 3 bases and J by 4 bases, with 10 bases between them. In DNA, the CDR3 is TGTGCCAGCTCACCCACAGGGCAAGGAAACACCATATATTTT. It is translated as CASSPTGQGNTIYF. The entire variable domain, with the rest obtained from reference TRBV18 and TRBJ1-3, is as follows: NAGVMQNPRHLVRRRGQEARLRCSPMKGHSHVYWYRQLPEEGLKFMVYLQKENIIDESGMPKERFSAEFPKEGPSILRIQQVVRGDSAAYFCASSPTGQGNTIYFGEGSWLTVV.

The rearrangement joins TRBV6-1 to TRBJ2-3; D is ambiguous. The CDR3 extends over 13 amino acids. CDR1 is MNHNS and CDR2 is SASEGT in the germline V gene. V was pared by 3 bases and J by 6 bases, with 10 bases between. CDR3 protein: CASSDLAADTQYF. DNA of the CDR3: TGTGCCAGCAGTGATTTAGCCGCGGATACGCAGTATTTT.

This chain connects TRBV6-5 to TRBJ2-3; TRBD2 might be the D (5 bases). Per germline, CDR1 MNHEY and CDR2 SVGAGI. There are 14 residues in the CDR3. Trimming took 9 bases from V and 1 from J, leaving 14 bases between them. CDR3 loop: CASLERGRTDTQYF. The DNA for the CDR3 is TGTGCCAGTCTCGAACGGGGTCGCACAGATACGCAGTATTTT.

This rearrangement joins TRBV25-1 to TRBJ2-3; 13 bases fit TRBD2. V lost 3 bases and J lost 4; bases outside the gene matches: 4. Germline CDR1 and CDR2: MGHDK and SYGVNS. The CDR3 spans 16 residues. The CDR3 here is CASSEGLAGKSDTQYF. As DNA, the CDR3 is TGTGCCAGCAGTGAGGGACTAGCGGGAAAATCAGATACGCAGTATTTT. The whole variable domain, remainder taken from reference TRBV25-1 and TRBJ2-3, is EADIYQTPRYLVIGTGKKITLECSQTMGHDKMYWYQQDPGMELHLIHYSYGVNSTEKGDLSSESTVSRIRTEHFPLTLESARPSHTSQYLCASSEGLAGKSDTQYFGPGTRLTVL.

The chain recombines TRBV3-1 (or the pseudogene TRBV3-2) with TRBJ2-7, with unresolved D. CDR1 and CDR2 from the germline V gene are LGHDT and YNNKEL (reference sequence). V lost 4 bases and J lost 2, with 3 bases in between. The CDR3 is 11 amino acids. The CDR3 sequence: CASSRAYEQYF. CDR3 DNA: TGTGCCAGCAGCCGCGCCTACGAGCAGTACTTC.

The chain carries TRBV29-1 and TRBJ1-1; tentatively, D is TRBD1 (6 bases). Germline CDR1 reads SQVTM; CDR2 reads ANQGSEA. The CDR3 loop spans 13 amino acids. Deletions cut 3 bases from V and 7 bases from J, with 15 bases between. CDR3 amino acids: CSVEPNTGHEAFF. The CDR3 DNA is TGCAGCGTTGAGCCCAACACGGGACATGAAGCTTTCTTT.

This clone is a singleton in its sample. This sequence joins TRBV7-2 and TRBJ2-5, with a possible D match to TRBD1 (5 bases). Germline assignment: CDR1 SGHTA and CDR2 FQGNSA. The CDR3 is 14 amino acids. Trimming pared 5 bases from V and 4 bases from J, leaving 14 bases between. The CDR3 DNA sequence: TGTGCCAGCAGCGCGACAGTTTTTCGAGAGACCCAGTACTTC. Translation: CASSATVFRETQYF. The complete variable domain, with remaining parts taken from reference TRBV7-2 and TRBJ2-5, reads GAGVSQSPSNKVTEKGKDVELRCDPISGHTALYWYRQSLGQGLEFLIYFQGNSAPDKSGLPSDRFSAERTGGSVSTLTIQRTQQEDSAVYLCASSATVFRETQYFGPGTRLLVL.

The chain has TRBV19 and TRBJ2-6, with a possible D match to TRBD1 (5 bases). The V end was cut by 4 bases, the J end by 0 bases, with 13 bases between. In germline, CDR1 is LNHDA, CDR2 SQIVND (reference sequence). The CDR3 covers 17 residues. CDR3 residues: CASSTHRQSSGANVLTF. CDR3 DNA sequence: TGTGCCAGTAGTACACACAGACAGAGCTCTGGGGCCAACGTCCTGACTTTC. Variable domain in full (rest from reference TRBV19 and TRBJ2-6): DGGITQSPKYLFRKEGQNVTLSCEQNLNHDAMYWYRQDPGQGLRLIYYSQIVNDFQKGDIAEGYSVSREKKESFPLTVTSAQKNPTAFYLCASSTHRQSSGANVLTFGAGSRLTVL.

This chain links TRBV5-5 with TRBJ1-1; D is possibly TRBD1 (6 bases). The CDR3 spans 18 residues. Germline-derived CDR1 and CDR2 are SGHKS and YYEKEE (reference sequence). V dropped 1 base and J dropped 0 bases, with 19 bases sitting between them. The CDR3: CASSLRGGSAGLNTEAFF. In DNA, the CDR3 is TGTGCCAGCAGCTTGAGGGGGGGTTCAGCAGGGCTGAACACTGAAGCTTTCTTT.

The chain is built from TRBV4-3 and TRBJ1-6; the D gene is possibly TRBD1 (6 bases). Trimming removed 7 bases from V and 5 bases from J, with 15 bases in between. The length of the CDR3 is 15 residues. Per the germline V gene, CDR1 is LGHNA and CDR2 is YSLEER. Here the CDR3 reads CASTTGQGNNSPLHF. The CDR3, as DNA: TGCGCCAGCACCACGGGGCAGGGGAATAATTCACCCCTCCACTTT.

The chain has TRBV7-9 and TRBJ2-5; a weak D match, TRBD2 (6 bases). This CDR3 spans 14 amino acids. The V end was cut by 3 bases, the J end by 7 bases, with 15 bases between. The germline V gene has CDR1 SEHNR and CDR2 FQNEAQ (reference sequence). This CDR3 reads CASSFRDSIGTQYF. The CDR3 DNA reads TGTGCCAGCAGCTTCCGGGACTCGATAGGGACCCAGTACTTC. Full variable domain (rest looked up from reference TRBV7-9 and TRBJ2-5): DTGVSQNPRHKITKRGQNVTFRCDPISEHNRLYWYRQTLGQGPEFLTYFQNEAQLEKSRLLSDRFSAERPKGSFSTLEIQRTEQGDSAMYLCASSFRDSIGTQYFGPGTRLLVL.

The rearrangement links TRBV6-1 to TRBJ2-1; no reliable D call. Germline CDR1 and CDR2: MNHNS and SASEGT. CDR3 size: 16 residues. Trimming removed 2 bases from V and 0 bases from J, with 11 bases in between. In DNA, the CDR3 is TGTGCCAGCAGTGAATGGCGGCTGAGCTCCTACAATGAGCAGTTCTTC. Translating gives CASSEWRLSSYNEQFF.

The chain links TRBV4-3 to TRBJ2-2; 8 bases agree with TRBD2. Per germline, CDR1 LGHNA and CDR2 YSLEER. V was pared by 4 bases and J by 5 bases, with 9 bases of the junction left unmatched. There are 16 residues in the CDR3. CDR3: CASSRGLEGGTGELFF. CDR3 DNA sequence: TGCGCCAGCAGCCGGGGACTAGAAGGTGGTACCGGGGAGCTGTTTTTT.

The gene calls are TRBV4-3 and TRBJ2-1, with TRBD2 matching over 9 bases. Germline V lookup: CDR1 LGHNA, CDR2 YSLEER. The trim removed 1 base at V and 8 bases at J, leaving 27 bases unmatched. This CDR3 region has 22 residues. Here the CDR3 DNA reads TGCGCCAGCAGCCAAGGGGTGTTATCGCCCTGGAGGGCTAGCGGGATCGGCGATGAGCAGTTCTTC. Residues: CASSQGVLSPWRASGIGDEQFF.

The CDR3 is CASSPSPTSKETQYF. The CDR3 DNA reads as TGTGCCAGCAGCCCTTCCCCGACTAGTAAGGAGACCCAGTACTTC. This sequence joins TRBV7-2 and TRBJ2-5; TRBD2 might be the D (6 bases). The CDR3 contains 15 residues. CDR1 SGHTA and CDR2 FQGNSA come from the germline V gene. V was shortened by 5 bases and J by 5 bases, with 18 bases between the two germline ends.

This sequence joins TRBV7-8 and TRBJ2-1; D is perhaps TRBD1 (7 bases). CDR1 is SGHVS and CDR2 is FQNEAQ in the germline V gene. Trimming cost V 3 bases and J 5 bases, with 17 bases left between them. The CDR3 totals 16 residues. The CDR3 is CASSFQAGQQNNEQFF. The CDR3 region has the DNA TGTGCCAGCAGCTTCCAGGCGGGACAGCAAAACAATGAGCAGTTCTTC.

The V call is TRBV20-1, the J call TRBJ2-1; D perhaps matches TRBD2 (7 bases). Germline-derived CDR1 and CDR2 are DFQATT and SNEGSKA (reference sequence). The length of the CDR3 is 11 residues. Trimming shortened V by 8 bases and J by 12 bases, and 17 bases separated the two germline ends. CDR3 protein: CSQPSGGLQFF. CDR3 coding DNA: TGCAGTCAACCGTCGGGGGGCCTGCAGTTCTTC.

The chain recombines TRBV18 with TRBJ2-3, with D hard to call. Trimming shortened V by 0 bases and J by 2 bases, and 9 bases separated the two germline ends. This CDR3 spans 15 amino acids. Germline V CDR1 and CDR2: KGHSH, LQKENI. The CDR3 DNA reads TGTGCCAGCTCACCACCGGGCCAATTCACAGATACGCAGTATTTT. It is translated as CASSPPGQFTDTQYF.

This clone has a handful of counts. The chain uses TRBV3-1 (or the pseudogene TRBV3-2) and TRBJ1-1, with TRBD1 identical over 9 bases. Germline V CDR1 and CDR2: LGHDT, YNNKEL (reference sequence). This CDR3 comprises 14 residues. The junction had 3 bases not matched to a gene; V was cut back by 5 bases and J by 2 bases. The DNA for the CDR3 is TGTGCCAGCAGCAAACAGGGGGCTAACACTGAAGCTTTCTTT. Translated, it gives CASSKQGANTEAFF.

The V call is TRBV15, the J call TRBJ2-1; tentative D call: TRBD2 (5 bases). The CDR3 extends over 12 amino acids. Germline loops: CDR1 LNHNV, CDR2 YYDKDF (reference sequence). V was shortened by 1 base and J by 9 bases, with 7 bases between the two germline ends. In DNA, the CDR3 is TGTGCCACCAGCAGAGCCCGGGGTGAGCAGTTCTTC. Residues: CATSRARGEQFF.

CDR3 nucleotides: TGTGCCAGCAGCTTGGGATTGGCAGGGCCTAACTATGGCTACACCTTC. Translation gives CASSLGLAGPNYGYTF. The chain recombines TRBV7-9 with TRBJ1-2; D is possibly TRBD1 (5 bases). The CDR3 spans 16 residues. Trimming removed 3 bases at V and 0 bases at J, with 14 bases between. Germline V lookup: CDR1 SEHNR, CDR2 FQNEAQ (reference sequence). The whole variable domain, remainder taken from reference TRBV7-9 and TRBJ1-2, is DTGVSQNPRHKITKRGQNVTFRCDPISEHNRLYWYRQTLGQGPEFLTYFQNEAQLEKSRLLSDRFSAERPKGSFSTLEIQRTEQGDSAMYLCASSLGLAGPNYGYTFGSGTRLTVV.

V gene TRBV4-1 combines with J gene TRBJ2-6; the match to TRBD1 covers 8 bases. With V trimmed by 3 bases and J by 0 bases, 10 bases remained unmatched. Per the germline V gene, CDR1 is MGHRA and CDR2 is YSYEKL. The CDR3 has 19 residues. CDR3 bases: TGCGCCAGCAGCCACCCGACAGGGGCTTTAAGCTCTGGGGCCAACGTCCTGACTTTC. It specifies CASSHPTGALSSGANVLTF.